The source of this T cell receptor beta chain is a study of prognosis after radiotherapy for stage I lung cancer. Overall study: Patients numbered approximately 12 men and about six women, aged about 50 to 90 with a median of around 76 years.

The genomic DNA TCR beta CDR3 region underwent two rounds of multiplex PCR. Every TRBV and TRBJ gene had its own specific primer in first-round PCR. TCRdb independently ran MiXCR on the multiplex PCR reads; one entry per CDR3 protein. The sample records 13,000 to 15,000 distinct CDR3 sequences, about 30% being singletons. Many counts were recorded for this clonotype. Germline CDR1 is MGHRA and CDR2 is YSYEKL. This CDR3 comprises 18 residues. V was clipped by 2 bases and J by 0 bases; unmatched bases: 11. This specimen was PBMCs, taken before or after stereotactic body radiation therapy (not recorded which). The sequence derives from a donor over 45 with non-small cell lung cancer. The genes are TRBV4-1 and TRBJ2-3; 7 bases are shared with TRBD2. This CDR3 reads CASSQQLRGRRSTDTQYF. The DNA of the CDR3 is TGCGCCAGCAGCCAACAGTTGCGCGGGAGACGCAGCACAGATACGCAGTATTTT.